This TCR beta chain comes out of a study of response to subunit inactivated influenza vaccine. General study findings and limits: The authors suggested that few new T cells are recruited per seasonal influenza vaccination.

TCRdb called the RT-PCR reads again in MiXCR, with one record for every CDR3 protein. This sample yields under 550,000 distinct CDR3 sequences, of which around 7.9% are seen a single time; over 10% belongs to the top ten. This clonotype was seen only a few times. The target antigen is unknown. This CDR3 spans 15 amino acids. V was pared by 6 bases and J by 3 bases, with 9 bases of the junction left unmatched. V is TRBV12-3 or TRBV12-4 and J is TRBJ2-7; 9 nucleotides agree with TRBD1. Sample: PBMCs from blood, taken less than 30 months after vaccination. The source of this sequence is a man between 50 and 75 years old who received an inactivated influenza vaccine. The DNA of the CDR3 is TGTGCCAGCAGACGCGACAGGGGGGACGACTACGAGCAGTACTTC. It is translated as CASRRDRGDDYEQYF.